The present TCR beta chain was sequenced within a study of blood T cells in healthy people across ages. This CDR3 contains 17 residues. Germline trimming cut 5 bases from V and 5 bases from J; bases unmatched to any gene: 15. Donors gave around 10 milliliters of peripheral blood apiece. This clonotype has more than one count but fewer than ten. Alongside a J-beta primer mix, a sample-barcoded 5' primer served in a second PCR lasting about 7 to 11 cycles. TCRdb recomputed calls from the 5' RACE reads with MiXCR, one row per CDR3 protein. Of some 940,000 distinct CDR3 sequences in the sample, 25% to 35% are singletons; the top ten hold roughly 10%. These data also featured in a second study, about T cells of mothers and their children.

The sequence came from a woman aged 40 to 49 in good health. J is TRBJ2-5 and V is TRBV12-3 or TRBV12-4; 9 bases are shared with TRBD2. Sequenced: blood. The CDR3 region has the DNA TGTGCCAGCAGTAACCCTAGCGGGGCCCCCACGGCGGAGACCCAGTACTTC. The encoded protein is CASSNPSGAPTAETQYF.